Sequencing of this TCR beta chain was carried out in a study of post-analysis software for immune sequencing data. Study as a whole: Included courses were relapsing-remitting and secondary progressive multiple sclerosis; progressive-relapsing multiple sclerosis was also included.

Libraries were made from TCR beta cDNA, and they carried unique molecular identifiers. Around 500,000 cDNA molecules were obtained from about 0.98 to 11 million T cells. From the PCR reads, TCRdb called clonotypes with MiXCR, one entry per CDR3 protein. The sample lists under 900,000 distinct CDR3 sequences; roughly 58% were seen once. Study-wide points: Multiple sclerosis patients had significantly lower normalized Chao1 diversity than controls. About 5 TRBV segments, including TRBV5-6, TRBV5-1 and TRBV20-1, were more frequent in patients than controls. When the samples were clustered directly with F measure, those that had been prepared in the same batch showed strong co-clustering.

This CDR3 comprises 17 residues. Deletions cut 0 bases from V and 1 base from J, with 13 bases between. The V gene's germline CDR1 is SEHNR and CDR2 FQNEAQ (reference sequence). Concerning this clonotype itself: The antigen remains undetermined.

Sequenced input: blood. This receptor was obtained from a girl aged 5 to 17 with multiple sclerosis. The V gene is TRBV7-9, the J gene TRBJ2-1, with a tentative D call TRBD2 (6 bases). This chain's CDR3 is CASSLASAGRSYNEQFF. The CDR3 DNA reads as TGTGCCAGCAGCTTAGCGTCGGCAGGGAGGTCCTACAATGAGCAGTTCTTC. The full variable domain, in which reference TRBV7-9 and TRBJ2-1 provide the parts outside the CDR3, is DTGVSQNPRHKITKRGQNVTFRCDPISEHNRLYWYRQTLGQGPEFLTYFQNEAQLEKSRLLSDRFSAERPKGSFSTLEIQRTEQGDSAMYLCASSLASAGRSYNEQFFGPGTRLTVL.